Listed here is a single TCR beta chain. Methods used by the authors: Amplification of reference gene primers was used by the study to estimate nucleated cell counts. Libraries were prepared by immunoSEQ multiplex PCR; TCRdb keeps only in-frame clonotypes and omits some of them. V and J calls and clone size follow that table, whereas D and trimming were derived from the DNA. The sample contains about 100,000 clones, roughly 90% of which appear only once. These data are taken from a study of blood T cell repertoires in COVID-19. Overall study: Both acute and convalescent COVID-19 samples were obtained from the United States, Italy and Spain. PBMCs, B-cell-depleted T cells, or T cells were the source of the cDNA or gDNA that made up the material.

The V gene lost 2 bases and the J gene lost 1 base, with 6 bases spanning the gap. The CDR3 extends over 13 amino acids. Germline V gene data show CDR1 as SGHDT and CDR2 as YYEEEE. The sequencing sample was made of peripheral blood. The clonotype was recovered from a man aged 60 to 69 with acute or convalescent COVID-19. The chain is built from TRBV5-6 and TRBJ1-1; no clear D. Here the CDR3 reads CASSLRQNTEAFF. The CDR3 DNA reads as TGTGCCAGCAGCTTAAGACAGAACACTGAAGCTTTCTTT.